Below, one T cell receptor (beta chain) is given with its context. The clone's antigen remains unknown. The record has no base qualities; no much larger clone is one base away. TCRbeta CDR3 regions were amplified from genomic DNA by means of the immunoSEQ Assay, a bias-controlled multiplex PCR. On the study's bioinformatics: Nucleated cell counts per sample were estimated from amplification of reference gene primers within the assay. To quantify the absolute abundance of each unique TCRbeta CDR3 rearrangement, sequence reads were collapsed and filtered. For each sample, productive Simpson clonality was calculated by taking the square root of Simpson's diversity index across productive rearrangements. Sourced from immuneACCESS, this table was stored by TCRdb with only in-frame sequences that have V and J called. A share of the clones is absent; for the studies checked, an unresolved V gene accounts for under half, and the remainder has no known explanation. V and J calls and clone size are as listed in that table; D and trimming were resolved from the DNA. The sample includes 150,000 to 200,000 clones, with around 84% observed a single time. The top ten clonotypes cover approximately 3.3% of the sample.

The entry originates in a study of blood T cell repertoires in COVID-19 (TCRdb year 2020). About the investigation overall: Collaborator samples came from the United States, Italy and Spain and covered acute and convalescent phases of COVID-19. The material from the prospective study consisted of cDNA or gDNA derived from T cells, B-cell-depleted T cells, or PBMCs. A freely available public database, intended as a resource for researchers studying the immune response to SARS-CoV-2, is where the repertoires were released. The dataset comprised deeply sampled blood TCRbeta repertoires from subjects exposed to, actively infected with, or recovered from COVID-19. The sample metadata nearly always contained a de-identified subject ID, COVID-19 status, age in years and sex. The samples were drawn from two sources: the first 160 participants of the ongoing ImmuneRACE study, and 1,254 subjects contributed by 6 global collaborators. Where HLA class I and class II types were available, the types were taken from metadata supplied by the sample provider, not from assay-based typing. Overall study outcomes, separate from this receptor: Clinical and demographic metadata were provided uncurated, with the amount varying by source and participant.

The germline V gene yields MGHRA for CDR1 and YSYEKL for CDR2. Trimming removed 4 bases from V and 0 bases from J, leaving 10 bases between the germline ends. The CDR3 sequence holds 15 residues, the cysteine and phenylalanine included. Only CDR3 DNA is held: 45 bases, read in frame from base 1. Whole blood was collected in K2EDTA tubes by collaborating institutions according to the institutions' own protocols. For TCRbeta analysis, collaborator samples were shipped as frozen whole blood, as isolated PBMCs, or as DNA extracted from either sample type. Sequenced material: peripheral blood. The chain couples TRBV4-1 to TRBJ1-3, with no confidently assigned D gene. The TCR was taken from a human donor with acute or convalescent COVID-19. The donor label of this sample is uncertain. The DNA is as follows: TGCGCCAGCAGCCTGTCGGGGATCTCTGGAAACACCATATATTTT. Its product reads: CASSLSGISGNTIYF.